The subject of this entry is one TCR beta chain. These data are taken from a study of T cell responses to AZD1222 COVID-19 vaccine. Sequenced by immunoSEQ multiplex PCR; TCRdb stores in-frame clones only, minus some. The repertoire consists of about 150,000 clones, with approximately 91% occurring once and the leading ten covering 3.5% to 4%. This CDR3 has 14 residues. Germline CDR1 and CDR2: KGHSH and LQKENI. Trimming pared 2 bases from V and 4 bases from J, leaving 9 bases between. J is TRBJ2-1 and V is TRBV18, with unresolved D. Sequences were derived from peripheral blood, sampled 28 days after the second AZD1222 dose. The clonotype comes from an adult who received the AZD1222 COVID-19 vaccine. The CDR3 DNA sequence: TGTGCCAGCTCACCATTAGGATCATACAATGAGCAGTTCTTC. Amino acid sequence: CASSPLGSYNEQFF.